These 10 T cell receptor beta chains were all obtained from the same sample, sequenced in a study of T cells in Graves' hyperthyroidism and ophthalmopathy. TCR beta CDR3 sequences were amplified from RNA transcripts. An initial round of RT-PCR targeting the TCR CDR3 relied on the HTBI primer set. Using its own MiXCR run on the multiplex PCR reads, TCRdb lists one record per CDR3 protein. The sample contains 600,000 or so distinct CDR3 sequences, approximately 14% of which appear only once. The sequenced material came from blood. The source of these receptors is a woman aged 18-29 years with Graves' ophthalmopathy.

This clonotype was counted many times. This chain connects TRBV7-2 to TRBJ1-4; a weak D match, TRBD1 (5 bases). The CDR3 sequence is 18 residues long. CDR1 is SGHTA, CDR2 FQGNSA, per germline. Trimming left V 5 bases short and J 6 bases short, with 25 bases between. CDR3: CASSGAPRQSLGDEKLFF. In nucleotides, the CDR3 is TGTGCCAGCAGCGGTGCCCCTCGACAGTCCCTAGGGGATGAAAAACTGTTTTTT. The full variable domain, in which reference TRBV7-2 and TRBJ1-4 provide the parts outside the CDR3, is GAGVSQSPSNKVTEKGKDVELRCDPISGHTALYWYRQSLGQGLEFLIYFQGNSAPDKSGLPSDRFSAERTGGSVSTLTIQRTQQEDSAVYLCASSGAPRQSLGDEKLFFGSGTQLSVL.

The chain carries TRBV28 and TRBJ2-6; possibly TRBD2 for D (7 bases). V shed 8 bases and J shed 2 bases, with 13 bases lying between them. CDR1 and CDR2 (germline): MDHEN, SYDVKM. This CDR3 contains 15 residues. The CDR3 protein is CASLRGAPGANVLTF. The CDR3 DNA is TGTGCCAGCTTACGGGGGGCGCCTGGGGCCAACGTCCTGACTTTC.

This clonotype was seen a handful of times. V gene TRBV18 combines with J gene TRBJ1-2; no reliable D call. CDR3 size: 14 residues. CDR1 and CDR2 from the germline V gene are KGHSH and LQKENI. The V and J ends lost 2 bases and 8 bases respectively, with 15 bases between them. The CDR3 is CASSPTSPPLGYTF. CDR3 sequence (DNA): TGTGCCAGCTCACCAACATCTCCGCCCCTAGGCTACACCTTC. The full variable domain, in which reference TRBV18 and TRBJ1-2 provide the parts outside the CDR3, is NAGVMQNPRHLVRRRGQEARLRCSPMKGHSHVYWYRQLPEEGLKFMVYLQKENIIDESGMPKERFSAEFPKEGPSILRIQQVVRGDSAAYFCASSPTSPPLGYTFGSGTRLTVV.

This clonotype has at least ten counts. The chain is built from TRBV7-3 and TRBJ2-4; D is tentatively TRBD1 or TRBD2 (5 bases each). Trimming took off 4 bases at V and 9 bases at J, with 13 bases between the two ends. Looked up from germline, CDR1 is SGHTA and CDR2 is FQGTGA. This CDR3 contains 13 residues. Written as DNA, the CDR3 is TGTGCCAGCAGCTCCGCCCTTGGGGGCATTCAGTACTTC. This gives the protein CASSSALGGIQYF. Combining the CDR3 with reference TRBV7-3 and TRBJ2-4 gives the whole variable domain GAGVSQTPSNKVTEKGKYVELRCDPISGHTALYWYRQSLGQGPEFLIYFQGTGAADDSGLPNDRFFAVRPEGSVSTLKIQRTERGDSAVYLCASSSALGGIQYFGAGTRLSVL.

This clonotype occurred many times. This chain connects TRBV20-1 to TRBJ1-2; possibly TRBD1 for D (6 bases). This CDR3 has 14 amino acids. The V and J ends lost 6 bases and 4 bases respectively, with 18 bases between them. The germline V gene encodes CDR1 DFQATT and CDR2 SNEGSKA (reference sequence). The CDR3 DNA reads TGCAGTGCCCCTGGACAGACGTTTCTCTATGGCTACACCTTC. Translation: CSAPGQTFLYGYTF.

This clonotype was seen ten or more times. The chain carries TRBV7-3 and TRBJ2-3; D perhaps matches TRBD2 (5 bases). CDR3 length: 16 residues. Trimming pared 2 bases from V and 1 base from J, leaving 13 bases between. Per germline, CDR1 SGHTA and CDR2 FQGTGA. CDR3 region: CASSLLANGGTDTQYF. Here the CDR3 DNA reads TGTGCCAGCAGCTTATTAGCGAACGGGGGCACAGATACGCAGTATTTT.

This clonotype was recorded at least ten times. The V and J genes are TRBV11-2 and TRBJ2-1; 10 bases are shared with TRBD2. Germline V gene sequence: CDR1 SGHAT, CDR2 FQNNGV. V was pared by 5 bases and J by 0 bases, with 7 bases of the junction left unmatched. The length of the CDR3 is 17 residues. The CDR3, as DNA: TGTGCCAGCAGCCCCCCCGCTAGCGGGAGCTCCTACAATGAGCAGTTCTTC. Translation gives CASSPPASGSSYNEQFF.

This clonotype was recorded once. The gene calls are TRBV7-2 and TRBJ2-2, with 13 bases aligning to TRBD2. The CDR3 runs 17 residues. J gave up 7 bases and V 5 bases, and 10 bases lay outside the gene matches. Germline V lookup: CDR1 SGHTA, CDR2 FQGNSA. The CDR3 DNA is TGTGCCAGCAGCCCGTTAGGACTAGCGGGAGTGGGCGGGGAGCTGTTTTTT. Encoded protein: CASSPLGLAGVGGELFF.

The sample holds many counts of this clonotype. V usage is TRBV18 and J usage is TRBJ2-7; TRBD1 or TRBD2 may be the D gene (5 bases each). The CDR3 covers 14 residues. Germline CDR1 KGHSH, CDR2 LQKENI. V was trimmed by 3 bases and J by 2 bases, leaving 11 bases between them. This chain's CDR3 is CASSPPGRTYEQYF. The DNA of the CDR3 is TGTGCCAGCTCACCGCCGGGACGCACCTACGAGCAGTACTTC.

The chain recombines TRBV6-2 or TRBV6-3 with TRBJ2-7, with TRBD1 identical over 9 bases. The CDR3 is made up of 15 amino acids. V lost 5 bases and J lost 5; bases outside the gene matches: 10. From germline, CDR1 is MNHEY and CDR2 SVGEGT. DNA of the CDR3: TGTGCCAGCAGTGACTGGACAGGGGTTCGGCACGAGCAGTACTTC. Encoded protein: CASSDWTGVRHEQYF.